This record covers a single T cell receptor beta chain. No antigen is known for it. The source of the sample is a study of T cell responses to AZD1222 COVID-19 vaccine. Overall study findings and caveats: Epitopes outside B.1.351 and B.1.1.7 mutated regions reportedly drew nearly half of spike TCRs. Spike-specific TCR breadth and depth grew following two AZD1222 doses. In all cases, repertoires were sampled only after the peak T cell response. Females made up more of the donors, who were largely white British, and clonal diversity may have come out too low.

Assay: immunoSEQ multiplex PCR; the TCRdb copy retains only in-frame clones and omits some. The table lists some 70,000 clones, 65% to 90% of them singletons. The germline V and J ends were trimmed by 6 bases and 7 bases, with 13 bases remaining between them. The V gene's germline CDR1 is MNHNY and CDR2 SVGAGI (reference sequence). The CDR3 length is 13 residues. The chain carries TRBV6-6 and TRBJ1-5, with a possible D match to TRBD1 (6 bases). Sample: peripheral blood, taken on day 0 of AZD1222 vaccination. The sequence derives from an adult in good health. This CDR3 reads CASRLDSPQPQHF. The CDR3 nucleotides are TGTGCCAGCAGACTGGACAGTCCCCAGCCCCAGCATTTT.